Listed below are T cell receptor beta chains from one sample, sequenced in a study of T cells after somatic rescue of genetic block. Clones were read by immunoSEQ multiplex PCR, and TCRdb kept only the in-frame ones, dropping some. The sample records approximately 100,000 clones, around 89% being singletons. Material for sequencing was peripheral blood mononuclear cells (PBMCs). These receptors were obtained from a woman younger than 30. Each CDR3 is given with its conserved first and last residue. The order of the fields is V gene, J gene, clone size, CDR3 protein. The size of a clone is reported for some rows only, either as once, few or many, or as a class for expanded clones.

V: TRBV19
J: TRBJ2-5
size: NA
CDR3: CASSVTGTGAETQYF

V: TRBV7-9
J: TRBJ1-1
size: once
CDR3: CASSQVGGNTEAFF

V: TRBV7-9
J: TRBJ2-5
size: NA
CDR3: CASSLVAGGPLETQYF

V: TRBV5-1
J: TRBJ1-1
size: NA
CDR3: CASSGDRANTEAFF

V: TRBV4-3
J: TRBJ2-3
size: NA
CDR3: CASSQDTGGNTDTQYF

V: TRBV27
J: TRBJ1-1
size: NA
CDR3: CASSSQGRANTEAFF

V: TRBV9
J: TRBJ2-1
size: NA
CDR3: CASSVLAAGGVYNEQFF

V: TRBV6-4
J: TRBJ1-5
size: NA
CDR3: CASSVGSNQPQHF

V: TRBV30
J: TRBJ1-2
size: NA
CDR3: CAWSLPYRTGQINYGYTF

V: TRBV7-9
J: TRBJ2-1
size: NA
CDR3: CASSWTSGRLSSYNEQFF

V: TRBV4-2
J: TRBJ2-7
size: NA
CDR3: CASSHLTGEQYF

V: TRBV9
J: TRBJ2-1
size: NA
CDR3: CASSGIAGAFEQFF

V: TRBV27
J: TRBJ1-2
size: once
CDR3: CASSLRQSHGYTF

V: TRBV5-6
J: TRBJ1-2
size: NA
CDR3: CASQSRARGYTF

V: TRBV28
J: TRBJ1-1
size: NA
CDR3: CASSAPGTANTEAFF

V: TRBV9
J: TRBJ2-6
size: NA
CDR3: CASSEGAGVFSGANVLTF

V: TRBV18
J: TRBJ2-1
size: NA
CDR3: CASSTTRSGYYNEQFF

V: TRBV19
J: TRBJ2-5
size: NA
CDR3: CASHPDRDQETQYF

V: TRBV4-1
J: TRBJ2-1
size: once
CDR3: CASSQEGAPEQFF

V: TRBV7-8
J: TRBJ2-7
size: NA
CDR3: CASSLEVYEQYF

V: TRBV27
J: TRBJ1-4
size: NA
CDR3: CASSFTGGNEKLFF

V: TRBV4-3
J: TRBJ2-7
size: NA
CDR3: CASSRDSSYEQYF

V: TRBV7-9
J: TRBJ1-2
size: NA
CDR3: CASLPPGKVEGYTF

V: TRBV6-1
J: TRBJ2-7
size: NA
CDR3: CASRPDSLTYEQYF

V: TRBV23-1
J: TRBJ1-2
size: NA
CDR3: CASSLEGTNYGYTF

V: TRBV6-1
J: TRBJ2-5
size: NA
CDR3: CASSLISGGVETQYF

V: TRBV25-1
J: TRBJ2-1
size: NA
CDR3: CASSRRGTYNEQFF

V: TRBV28
J: TRBJ2-5
size: NA
CDR3: CASSLHGTGGETQYF

V: TRBV15
J: TRBJ1-2
size: NA
CDR3: CATSRDGDGYGYTF

V: TRBV7-6
J: TRBJ2-5
size: NA
CDR3: CASSLASPFLAGRFQETQYF

V: TRBV11-3
J: TRBJ1-1
size: NA
CDR3: CASSSPVRRADTEAFF

V: TRBV11-2
J: TRBJ1-6
size: NA
CDR3: CASGLGPNNSPLHF

V: TRBV7-9
J: TRBJ2-7
size: once
CDR3: CASSIPLAGHYEQYF

V: TRBV30
J: TRBJ2-7
size: NA
CDR3: CAWTPGQGSEQYF

V: TRBV6-6
J: TRBJ1-2
size: NA
CDR3: CASTTGQGAHGYTF

V: TRBV15
J: TRBJ1-5
size: NA
CDR3: CATSRGGVNQPQHF

V: TRBV7-3
J: TRBJ2-1
size: NA
CDR3: CASSLMAGSYNEQFF

V: TRBV2
J: TRBJ1-5
size: NA
CDR3: CASSGRNSNQPQHF

V: TRBV15
J: TRBJ2-7
size: NA
CDR3: CATSRAPVTRREQYF

V: TRBV6-6
J: TRBJ1-4
size: NA
CDR3: CASSHTWKLFF

V: TRBV6-1
J: TRBJ1-3
size: NA
CDR3: CASSLQVASGNTIYF

V: TRBV15
J: TRBJ2-7
size: NA
CDR3: CATSRDLSGSIPYEQYF

V: TRBV7-2
J: TRBJ2-3
size: NA
CDR3: CASSPPGQGTDTQYF

V: TRBV6-5
J: TRBJ2-5
size: NA
CDR3: CASKSQETQYF

V: TRBV27
J: TRBJ2-7
size: NA
CDR3: CASSLLGQGLREQYF

V: TRBV10-3
J: TRBJ2-7
size: NA
CDR3: CAISAPGGGSAHEQYF

V: TRBV11-3
J: TRBJ2-1
size: NA
CDR3: CAIAPLVQGTNEQFF

V: TRBV19
J: TRBJ2-2
size: NA
CDR3: CASMIAGGTEELFF

V: TRBV5-4
J: TRBJ2-1
size: NA
CDR3: CASSLGLAGLNEQFF

V: TRBV27
J: TRBJ2-2
size: NA
CDR3: CASSNRGPNTGELFF

V: TRBV5-4
J: TRBJ1-5
size: NA
CDR3: CASSSGQGGDQPQHF

V: TRBV5-1
J: TRBJ2-2
size: NA
CDR3: CASSLVWGTPRELFF

V: TRBV18
J: TRBJ1-1
size: NA
CDR3: CASSPGLKTEAFF

V: TRBV7-2
J: TRBJ1-1
size: NA
CDR3: CASSYGQVYSLTEAFF

V: TRBV7-2
J: TRBJ2-7
size: NA
CDR3: CASSLGTTGYEQYF